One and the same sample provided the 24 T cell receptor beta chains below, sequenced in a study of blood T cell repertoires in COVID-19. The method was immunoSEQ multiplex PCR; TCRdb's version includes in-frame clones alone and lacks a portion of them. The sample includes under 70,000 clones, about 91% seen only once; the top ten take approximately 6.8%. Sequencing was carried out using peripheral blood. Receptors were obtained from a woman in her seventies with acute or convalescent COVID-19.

The CDR3 is CASRMGAPGEQYF. Here the CDR3 DNA reads TGCGCCAGCAGGATGGGTGCCCCGGGCGAGCAGTACTTC. V and J are TRBV10-2 and TRBJ2-7; no firm D call. The V and J ends lost 6 bases and 6 bases respectively, with 15 bases between them. The V gene's germline CDR1 is WSHSY and CDR2 SAAADI. The CDR3 has 13 residues.

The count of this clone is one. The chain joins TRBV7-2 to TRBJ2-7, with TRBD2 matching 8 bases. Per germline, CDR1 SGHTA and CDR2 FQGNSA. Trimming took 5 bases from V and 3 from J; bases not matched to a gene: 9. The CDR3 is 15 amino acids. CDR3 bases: TGTGCCAGCAGCCCTACTAGCGGTGACAACTACGAGCAGTACTTC. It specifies CASSPTSGDNYEQYF.

CDR3 in DNA: TGCGCCAGCAGCTATCAGGGGGCTAATGAAAAACTGTTTTTT. It codes for CASSYQGANEKLFF. The rearrangement joins TRBV5-1 to TRBJ1-4; TRBD1 agrees at 7 bases. The V gene end was trimmed by 3 bases and the J gene end by 3 bases; junction bases not matched to a gene: 2. The CDR3 has 14 residues. Germline CDR1 is SGHRS and CDR2 is YFSETQ.

The CDR3 sequence is CASSQRLAGGRETQYF. DNA for the CDR3: TGCGCCAGCAGCCAACGACTAGCGGGGGGCCGGGAGACCCAGTACTTC. V and J are TRBV4-1 and TRBJ2-5, with 13 bases identical to TRBD2. The CDR3 has 16 amino acids. V shed 2 bases, J shed 5 bases, and the junction held 5 bases outside the gene matches. From germline, CDR1 is MGHRA and CDR2 YSYEKL.

CDR3 sequence (DNA): TGTGCCAGCAGAGAGACAGGGGTGACTAATGAAAAACTGTTTTTT. Protein sequence: CASRETGVTNEKLFF. The genes are TRBV28 and TRBJ1-4; 8 bases are a match to TRBD1. The germline CDR1 and CDR2 sequences are MDHEN and SYDVKM. V lost 6 bases to trimming and J lost 2 bases; unmatched junction nucleotides: 5. The length of the CDR3 is 15 residues.

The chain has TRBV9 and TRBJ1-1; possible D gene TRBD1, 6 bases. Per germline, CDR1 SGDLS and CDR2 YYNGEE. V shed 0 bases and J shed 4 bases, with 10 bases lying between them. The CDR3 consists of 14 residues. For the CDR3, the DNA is TGTGCCAGCAGCGTAGTATTGGGGGCCACTGAAGCTTTCTTT. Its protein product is CASSVVLGATEAFF.

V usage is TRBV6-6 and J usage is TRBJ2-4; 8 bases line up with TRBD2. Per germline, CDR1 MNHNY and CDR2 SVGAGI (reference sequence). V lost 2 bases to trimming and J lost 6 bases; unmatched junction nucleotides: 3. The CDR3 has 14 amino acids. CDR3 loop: CASSYGLAGNIQYF. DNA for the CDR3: TGTGCCAGCAGTTACGGGCTAGCGGGAAACATTCAGTACTTC.

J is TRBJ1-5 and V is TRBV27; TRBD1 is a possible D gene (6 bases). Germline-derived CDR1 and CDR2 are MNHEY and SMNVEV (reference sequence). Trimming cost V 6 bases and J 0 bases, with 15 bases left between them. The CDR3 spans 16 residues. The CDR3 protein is CASRRYTGNSNQPQHF. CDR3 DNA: TGTGCCAGCAGACGATATACAGGGAATAGCAATCAGCCCCAGCATTTT.

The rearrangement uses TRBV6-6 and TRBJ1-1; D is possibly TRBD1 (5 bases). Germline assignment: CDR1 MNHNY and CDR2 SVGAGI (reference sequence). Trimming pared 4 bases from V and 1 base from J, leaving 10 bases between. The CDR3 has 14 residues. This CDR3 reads CASSSGQSNTEAFF. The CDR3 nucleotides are TGTGCCAGCAGTTCAGGACAATCGAACACTGAAGCTTTCTTT.

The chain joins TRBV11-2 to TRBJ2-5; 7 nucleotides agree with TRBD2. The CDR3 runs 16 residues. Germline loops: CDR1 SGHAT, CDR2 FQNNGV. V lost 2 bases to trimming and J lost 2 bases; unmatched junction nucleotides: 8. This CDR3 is CASSLIGPSGQETQYF. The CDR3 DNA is TGTGCCAGCAGCTTAATTGGGCCTAGCGGACAAGAGACCCAGTACTTC. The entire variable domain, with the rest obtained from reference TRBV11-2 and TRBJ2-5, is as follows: EAGVAQSPRYKIIEKRQSVAFWCNPISGHATLYWYQQILGQGPKLLIQFQNNGVVDDSQLPKDRFSAERLKGVDSTLKIQPAKLEDSAVYLCASSLIGPSGQETQYFGPGTRLLVL.

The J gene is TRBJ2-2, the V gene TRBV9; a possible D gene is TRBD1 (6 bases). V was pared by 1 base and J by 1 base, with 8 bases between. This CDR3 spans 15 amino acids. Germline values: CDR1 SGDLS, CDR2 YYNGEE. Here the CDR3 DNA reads TGTGCCAGCAGCGTACAGGACAGGAACACCGGGGAGCTGTTTTTT. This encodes CASSVQDRNTGELFF.

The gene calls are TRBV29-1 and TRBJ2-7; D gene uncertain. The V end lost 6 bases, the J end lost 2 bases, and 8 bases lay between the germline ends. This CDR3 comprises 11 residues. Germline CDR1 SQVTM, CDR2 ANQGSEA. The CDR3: CSVRVPYEQYF. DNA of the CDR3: TGCAGCGTCCGGGTCCCCTACGAGCAGTACTTC.

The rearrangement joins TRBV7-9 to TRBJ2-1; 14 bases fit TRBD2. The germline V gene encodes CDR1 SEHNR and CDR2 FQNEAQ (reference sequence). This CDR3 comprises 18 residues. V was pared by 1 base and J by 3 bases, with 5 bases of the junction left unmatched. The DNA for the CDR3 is TGTGCCAGCAGCTTAGGACAGGGACTAGCGGGGGACTACAATGAGCAGTTCTTC. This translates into CASSLGQGLAGDYNEQFF. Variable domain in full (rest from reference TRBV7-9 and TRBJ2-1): DTGVSQNPRHKITKRGQNVTFRCDPISEHNRLYWYRQTLGQGPEFLTYFQNEAQLEKSRLLSDRFSAERPKGSFSTLEIQRTEQGDSAMYLCASSLGQGLAGDYNEQFFGPGTRLTVL.

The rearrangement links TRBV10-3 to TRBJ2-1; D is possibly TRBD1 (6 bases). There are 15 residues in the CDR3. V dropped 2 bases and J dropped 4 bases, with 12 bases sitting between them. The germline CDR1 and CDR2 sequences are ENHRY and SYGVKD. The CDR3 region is CAISERAGVYNEQFF. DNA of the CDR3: TGTGCCATCAGTGAGAGGGCAGGGGTTTACAATGAGCAGTTCTTC.

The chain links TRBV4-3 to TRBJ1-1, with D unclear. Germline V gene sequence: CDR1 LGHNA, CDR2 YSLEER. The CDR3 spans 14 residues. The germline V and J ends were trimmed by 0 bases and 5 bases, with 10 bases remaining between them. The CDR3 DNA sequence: TGCGCCAGCAGCCAAGATGGGCGGGGTACTGAAGCTTTCTTT. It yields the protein CASSQDGRGTEAFF.

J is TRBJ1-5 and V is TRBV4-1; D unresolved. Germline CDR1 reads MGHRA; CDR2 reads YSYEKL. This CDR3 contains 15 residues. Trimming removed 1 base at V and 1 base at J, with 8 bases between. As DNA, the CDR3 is TGCGCCAGCAGCCAAGTCACACCGAGCAATCAGCCCCAGCATTTT. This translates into CASSQVTPSNQPQHF.

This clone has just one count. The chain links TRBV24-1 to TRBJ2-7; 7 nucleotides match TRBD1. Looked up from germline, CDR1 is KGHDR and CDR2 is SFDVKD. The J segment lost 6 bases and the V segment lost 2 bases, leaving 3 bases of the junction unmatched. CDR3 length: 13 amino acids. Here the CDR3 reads CATSDSHRGEQYF. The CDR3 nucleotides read TGTGCCACCAGTGATTCCCACAGGGGCGAGCAGTACTTC.

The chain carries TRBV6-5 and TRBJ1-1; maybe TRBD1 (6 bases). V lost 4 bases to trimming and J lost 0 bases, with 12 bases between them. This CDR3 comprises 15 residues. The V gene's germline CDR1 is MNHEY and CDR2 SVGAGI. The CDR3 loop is CASSSRQALNTEAFF. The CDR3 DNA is TGTGCCAGCAGTTCAAGACAGGCGCTGAACACTGAAGCTTTCTTT.

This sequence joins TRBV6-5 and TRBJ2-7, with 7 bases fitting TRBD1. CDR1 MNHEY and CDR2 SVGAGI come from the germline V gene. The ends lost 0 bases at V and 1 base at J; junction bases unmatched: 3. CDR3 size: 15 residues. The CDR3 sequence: CASSYSPTGSYEQYF. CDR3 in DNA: TGTGCCAGCAGTTACTCGCCGACAGGGTCCTACGAGCAGTACTTC.

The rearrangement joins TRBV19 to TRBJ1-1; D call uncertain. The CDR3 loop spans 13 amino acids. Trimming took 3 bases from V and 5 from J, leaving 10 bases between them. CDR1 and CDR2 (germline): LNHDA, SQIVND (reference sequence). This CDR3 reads CASSMSQRTEAFF. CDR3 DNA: TGTGCCAGTAGTATGAGTCAGAGGACTGAAGCTTTCTTT.

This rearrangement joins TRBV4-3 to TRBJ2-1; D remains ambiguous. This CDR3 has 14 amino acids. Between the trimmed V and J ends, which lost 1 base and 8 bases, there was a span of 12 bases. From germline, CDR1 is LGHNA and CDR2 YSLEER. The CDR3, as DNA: TGCGCCAGCAGCCAAGTAGAACTAACCCATGAGCAGTTCTTC. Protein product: CASSQVELTHEQFF.

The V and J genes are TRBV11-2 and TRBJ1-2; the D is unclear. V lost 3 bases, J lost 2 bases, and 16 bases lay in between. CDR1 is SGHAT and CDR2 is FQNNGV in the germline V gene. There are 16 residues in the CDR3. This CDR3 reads CASSFASTELNYGYTF. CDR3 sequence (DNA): TGTGCCAGCAGCTTCGCTTCCACAGAGTTAAACTATGGCTACACCTTC.

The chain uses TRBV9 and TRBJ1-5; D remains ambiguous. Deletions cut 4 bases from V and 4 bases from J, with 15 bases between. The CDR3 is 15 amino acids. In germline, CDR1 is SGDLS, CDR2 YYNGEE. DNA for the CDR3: TGTGCCAGCAGCCCCAACCTACTACCTAATCAGCCCCAGCATTTT. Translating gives CASSPNLLPNQPQHF.

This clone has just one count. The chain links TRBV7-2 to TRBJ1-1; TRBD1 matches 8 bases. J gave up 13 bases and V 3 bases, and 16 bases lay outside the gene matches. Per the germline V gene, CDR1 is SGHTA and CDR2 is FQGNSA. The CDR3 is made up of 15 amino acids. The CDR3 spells CASSFGEIRTGNDFF. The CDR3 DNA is TGTGCCAGCAGCTTTGGAGAAATCAGGACAGGGAATGATTTCTTT.